The clone carrying this TCR beta chain was seen many times. What it binds is not known. TCRdb recomputed calls from the 5' RACE reads with MiXCR, one row per CDR3 protein. The sample yields approximately 520,000 distinct CDR3 sequences, 5.3% seen once. The V and J ends lost 1 base and 7 bases, in that order; junction bases with no gene match: 6. The germline V gene has CDR1 SGHVS and CDR2 FNYEAQ. The CDR3 consists of 15 residues. This entry is derived from a study of CD8 T cells in ankylosing spondylitis. Points from the study as a whole: A TCR beta motif made of about eight highly homologous variants seemed typical of ankylosing spondylitis blood.

The receptor's source is a male donor with ankylosing spondylitis. The source material was blood, either unsorted or a sorted T cell fraction (not recorded which). This chain connects TRBV7-6 to TRBJ2-1; the match to TRBD2 covers 8 bases. CDR3 DNA sequence: TGTGCCAGCAGCTTAGATTGGGGACTAGGGAATGAGCAGTTCTTC. This sequence encodes CASSLDWGLGNEQFF.